The 16 T cell receptor beta chains below all came from one sample that was sequenced in a study of beta chain features in type 1 diabetes. The study reverse transcribed the entire isolated RNA, so it sequenced expressed TCRB transcripts. Profiling relied on immunoSEQ multiplex PCR, and the TCRdb table lists in-frame clones only, not all of them. The table shows about 230,000 clones, with about 10% occurring only once. The specimen sequenced was naive CD4+ T cells from blood. The origin of the receptors is a woman under 30 in good health.

This clone appeared a few times. The chain uses TRBV30 and TRBJ1-1; TRBD1 might be the D (6 bases). This CDR3 region has 13 residues. V lost 0 bases and J lost 6, with 11 bases in between. CDR1 is GTSNPN and CDR2 is SVGIG in the germline V gene (reference sequence). In nucleotides, the CDR3 is TGTGCCTGGAGTGTAGGTAAGGGGGCTGAAGCTTTCTTT. Protein sequence: CAWSVGKGAEAFF.

This clone has more than one count but fewer than ten. CDR3 sequence reads: CASSVGAGGVEQYF. CDR3 nucleotides: TGTGCCAGCAGCGTAGGAGCGGGAGGGGTCGAGCAGTACTTC. The V and J genes are TRBV9 and TRBJ2-7, with TRBD2 matching over 10 bases. Germline V gene sequence: CDR1 SGDLS, CDR2 YYNGEE. The CDR3 loop spans 14 amino acids. V was pared by 0 bases and J by 6 bases, with 3 bases of the junction left unmatched.

The rearrangement uses TRBV12-5 and TRBJ2-5; D possibly corresponds to TRBD2 (6 bases). This CDR3 is built from 18 residues. The ends were cut back, 5 bases at V and 5 bases at J, with 27 bases in the middle. The germline CDR1 and CDR2 sequences are LGHNT and FRNRAP. The CDR3 DNA sequence: TGTGCTAGTGGTCTAGCCAGAACCGCGGGACCTCCGGGGGAGACCCAGTACTTC. Encoded protein: CASGLARTAGPPGETQYF. Full variable domain (rest looked up from reference TRBV12-5 and TRBJ2-5): DARVTQTPRHKVTEMGQEVTMRCQPILGHNTVFWYRQTMMQGLELLAYFRNRAPLDDSGMPKDRFSAEMPDATLATLKIQPSEPRDSAVYFCASGLARTAGPPGETQYFGPGTRLLVL.

This clone appeared many times. The chain has TRBV30 and TRBJ1-2; D is ambiguous. Germline V gene lookup returns CDR1 GTSNPN and CDR2 SVGIG (reference sequence). The V and J ends lost 1 base and 7 bases respectively, with 13 bases between them. This CDR3 contains 13 residues. The CDR3 bases are TGTGCCTGGAGTGAGGACCGCCGGGGTGGCTACACCTTC. Encoded protein: CAWSEDRRGGYTF.

The CDR3 loop is CASSIGAGYTF. CDR3 DNA: TGTGCCAGTAGTATTGGGGCCGGCTACACCTTC. This chain uses TRBV19 with TRBJ1-2, with D possibly matching TRBD1 (5 bases). This CDR3 is built from 11 residues. The V gene lost 3 bases and the J gene lost 8 bases, with 7 bases spanning the gap. The germline V gene encodes CDR1 LNHDA and CDR2 SQIVND (reference sequence).

This clone was counted a few times. This chain links TRBV19 with TRBJ2-1; the match to TRBD2 covers 13 bases. J was trimmed by 1 base and V by 6 bases; bases with no gene match: 3. CDR1 and CDR2 from the germline V gene are LNHDA and SQIVND (reference sequence). This CDR3 is built from 16 residues. CDR3 nucleotides: TGTGCCAGTAGGCGGACTAGCGGGAGTTCCTACAATGAGCAGTTCTTC. Protein sequence: CASRRTSGSSYNEQFF.

This clone came up a few times. The chain uses TRBV30 and TRBJ1-1; TRBD1 might be the D (6 bases). V lost 4 bases, J lost 10 bases, and 16 bases lay in between. From germline, CDR1 is GTSNPN and CDR2 SVGIG (reference sequence). This CDR3 is built from 12 residues. CDR3 in amino acids: CAWTTGWGGAFF. CDR3 nucleotides: TGTGCCTGGACTACAGGGTGGGGCGGAGCTTTCTTT. Looking up the rest from reference TRBV30 and TRBJ1-1 gives the full variable domain: SQTIHQWPATLVQPVGSPLSLECTVEGTSNPNLYWYRQAAGRGLQLLFYSVGIGQISSEVPQNLSASRPQDRQFILSSKKLLLSDSGFYLCAWTTGWGGAFFGQGTRLTVV.

A few counts support this clone. The J gene is TRBJ2-3, the V gene TRBV5-1; D possibly corresponds to TRBD1 (6 bases). From germline, CDR1 is SGHRS and CDR2 YFSETQ. CDR3 length equals 17 residues. V was trimmed by 3 bases and J by 1 base, leaving 18 bases between them. In DNA, the CDR3 is TGCGCCAGCAGCTCCCGGGACAACTTCTTGGGCACAGATACGCAGTATTTT. Its protein product is CASSSRDNFLGTDTQYF.

The chain uses TRBV29-1 and TRBJ2-7, with a possible D match to TRBD1 (6 bases). CDR1 and CDR2 from the germline V gene are SQVTM and ANQGSEA. Trimming shortened V by 6 bases and J by 2 bases, and 17 bases separated the two germline ends. The CDR3 sequence is 14 residues long. This chain's CDR3 is CSVAGTTTTYEQYF. DNA for the CDR3: TGCAGCGTGGCCGGGACAACTACTACCTACGAGCAGTACTTC.

This clone has more than one count but fewer than ten. The CDR3 DNA reads TGTGCCAGCAGTGAAGTGAAGCTGAACACTGAAGCTTTCTTT. Residues: CASSEVKLNTEAFF. The chain couples TRBV6-1 to TRBJ1-1; D is undetermined. CDR1 is MNHNS, CDR2 SASEGT, per germline. V dropped 1 base and J dropped 0 bases, with 6 bases sitting between them. CDR3 length equals 14 residues.

The chain employs TRBV19 and TRBJ2-7; 9 bases are a match to TRBD1. There are 16 residues in the CDR3. V dropped 7 bases and J dropped 3; count of bases not matched to a gene: 13. CDR1 is LNHDA and CDR2 is SQIVND in the germline V gene (reference sequence). CDR3 region: CASIRGAETGGYEQYF. Written as DNA, the CDR3 is TGTGCCAGTATAAGAGGCGCCGAGACAGGGGGCTACGAGCAGTACTTC.

This clone was counted only a few times. The chain couples TRBV18 to TRBJ2-5; 7 bases are a match to TRBD2. Germline CDR1 and CDR2: KGHSH and LQKENI. With V trimmed by 1 base and J by 1 base, 12 bases remained unmatched. The CDR3 extends over 18 amino acids. CDR3 coding DNA: TGTGCCAGCTCACCACTCCCCGTTTCCACGGGGGGCCAAGAGACCCAGTACTTC. Translation: CASSPLPVSTGGQETQYF. Filled out from reference TRBV18 and TRBJ2-5, the complete variable domain reads NAGVMQNPRHLVRRRGQEARLRCSPMKGHSHVYWYRQLPEEGLKFMVYLQKENIIDESGMPKERFSAEFPKEGPSILRIQQVVRGDSAAYFCASSPLPVSTGGQETQYFGPGTRLLVL.

The V call is TRBV15, the J call TRBJ1-5, with a weak D call TRBD1 (6 bases). Per the germline V gene, CDR1 is LNHNV and CDR2 is YYDKDF (reference sequence). The length of the CDR3 is 18 residues. V lost 2 bases, J lost 5 bases, and 22 bases lay in between. CDR3 in amino acids: CATSRSSGGPVSYQPQHF. In DNA, the CDR3 is TGTGCCACCAGCAGATCCTCGGGGGGGCCCGTGAGTTATCAGCCCCAGCATTTT.

The chain joins TRBV6-5 to TRBJ1-1, with no clear D. Trimming removed 7 bases at V and 10 bases at J, with 13 bases between. CDR1 and CDR2 from the germline V gene are MNHEY and SVGAGI. The CDR3 extends over 11 amino acids. The CDR3 bases are TGTGCCAGCACGGGAGCGAAAAGAGCTTTCTTT. Protein sequence: CASTGAKRAFF.

This clone has just a few counts. The rearrangement links TRBV7-9 to TRBJ1-1; possible D gene TRBD1, 5 bases. Looked up from germline, CDR1 is SEHNR and CDR2 is FQNEAQ (reference sequence). The CDR3 runs 14 residues. V lost 3 bases and J lost 4, with 12 bases in between. CDR3 sequence reads: CASSFNPDSTEAFF. In DNA form, the CDR3 reads TGTGCCAGCAGCTTTAATCCCGACAGCACTGAAGCTTTCTTT.

This clone was seen a few times. This CDR3 reads CASSEGRANSPLHF. The DNA for the CDR3 is TGTGCCAGCAGTGAAGGCAGGGCAAATTCACCCCTCCACTTT. The J gene is TRBJ1-6, the V gene TRBV25-1, with D possibly TRBD1 on 5 matching bases. Trimming stripped 2 bases from V and 7 bases from J, with 9 bases between. The CDR3 extends over 14 amino acids. CDR1 and CDR2 from the germline V gene are MGHDK and SYGVNS.